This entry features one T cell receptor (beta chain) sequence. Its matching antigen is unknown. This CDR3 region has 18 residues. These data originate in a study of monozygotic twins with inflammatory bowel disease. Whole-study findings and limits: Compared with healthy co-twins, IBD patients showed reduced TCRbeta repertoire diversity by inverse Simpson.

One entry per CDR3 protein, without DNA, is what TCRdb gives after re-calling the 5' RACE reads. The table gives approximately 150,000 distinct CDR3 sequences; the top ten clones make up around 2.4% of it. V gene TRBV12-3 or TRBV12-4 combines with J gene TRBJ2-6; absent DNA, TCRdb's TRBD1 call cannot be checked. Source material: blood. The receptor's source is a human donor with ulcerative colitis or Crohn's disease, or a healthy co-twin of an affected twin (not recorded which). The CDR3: CASTPSPGTGGGANVLTF.